Listed here are 25 T cell receptor beta chains from one sample, sequenced in a study of shared clonotypes between healthy human individuals. Data came from immunoSEQ multiplex PCR; TCRdb stores just in-frame clones and leaves some out. The sample lists about 1 million clones, approximately 76% occurring once. Sequenced input: memory CD4+ T cells sorted from blood. Subset indicated: CD45RA-negative fraction. These receptors were obtained from a man aged 18 to 29 in good health.

This sequence joins TRBV6-5 and TRBJ2-3; 8 bases are shared with TRBD1. V lost 6 bases to trimming and J lost 3 bases; unmatched junction nucleotides: 2. There are 13 residues in the CDR3. Germline CDR1 MNHEY, CDR2 SVGAGI. In DNA, the CDR3 is TGTGCCAGCAGGCGGACAGGGACAGATACGCAGTATTTT. Amino acids: CASRRTGTDTQYF.

The chain employs TRBV5-6 and TRBJ1-2; TRBD1 aligns across 10 bases. The CDR3 runs to 16 residues. V lost 6 bases to trimming and J lost 8 bases; unmatched junction nucleotides: 16. Germline V gene data show CDR1 as SGHDT and CDR2 as YYEEEE. The CDR3 loop is CASKHRSTGGFHGYTF. In DNA, the CDR3 is TGTGCCAGCAAACACCGATCGACAGGGGGCTTTCACGGCTACACCTTC.

This sequence joins TRBV28 and TRBJ2-1; a weak D match, TRBD2 (6 bases). The CDR3 is made up of 15 amino acids. V lost 8 bases and J lost 5, with 19 bases in between. Germline V gene lookup returns CDR1 MDHEN and CDR2 SYDVKM. CDR3 nucleotide sequence: TGTGCCAGCCGCTCGACCCAACTAGCTAACAATGAGCAGTTCTTC. Residues: CASRSTQLANNEQFF. Full variable domain (missing parts from reference TRBV28 and TRBJ2-1): DVKVTQSSRYLVKRTGEKVFLECVQDMDHENMFWYRQDPGLGLRLIYFSYDVKMKEKGDIPEGYSVSREKKERFSLILESASTNQTSMYLCASRSTQLANNEQFFGPGTRLTVL.

The chain joins TRBV5-8 to TRBJ2-6, with 7 bases that match TRBD1. Losses at the gene ends were 4 bases for V and 2 bases for J; bases not matched to a gene: 3. Germline V gene data show CDR1 as SGHTS and CDR2 as YDEGEE. This CDR3 comprises 15 residues. The CDR3 reads CASSQGQPGANVLTF. For the CDR3, the DNA is TGTGCCAGCAGCCAGGGACAGCCTGGGGCCAACGTCCTGACTTTC.

This clone has just a few counts. The V and J genes are TRBV7-9 and TRBJ1-5; the D gene is possibly TRBD1 (6 bases). Germline-derived CDR1 and CDR2 are SEHNR and FQNEAQ (reference sequence). This CDR3 has 14 residues. V lost 4 bases and J lost 4, with 11 bases in between. In nucleotides, the CDR3 is TGTGCCAGCAGCTCCGGACAGTCAAATCAGCCCCAGCATTTT. Protein: CASSSGQSNQPQHF.

The chain recombines TRBV30 with TRBJ2-1, with 7 bases identical to TRBD2. The CDR3 has 13 amino acids. The V segment lost 1 base and the J segment 6 bases; nucleotides outside the gene matches: 3. Germline V CDR1 and CDR2: GTSNPN, SVGIG (reference sequence). In nucleotides, the CDR3 is TGTGCCTGGAGTGGACTAGCCGCCAATGAGCAGTTCTTC. The encoded protein is CAWSGLAANEQFF.

In regard to this clone: The junction and the germline gene differ at one end; a read error may be behind it. Other DNA sequences from this sample encode an identical CDR3 as well. The chain employs TRBV18 and TRBJ1-1, with a weak D call TRBD1 (5 bases). The CDR3 length is 12 residues. Germline CDR1 KGHSH, CDR2 LQKENI. CDR3 in DNA: TGTGCCAGCTCACCACTCGGGACTGAAGCTTTTTTT. Translation: CASSPLGTEAFF.

This chain links TRBV28 with TRBJ2-3; no clear D. Germline CDR1 is MDHEN and CDR2 is SYDVKM. The CDR3 loop spans 12 amino acids. With 6 bases removed from V and 6 bases from J, the gap between germline ends came to 10 bases. DNA of the CDR3: TGTGCCAGCAGCGACTCCGAGGATACGCAGTATTTT. It codes for CASSDSEDTQYF.

This clone showed up just a few times. The chain has TRBV6-4 and TRBJ1-6; D is possibly TRBD1 (5 bases). Trimming took off 4 bases at V and 10 bases at J, with 20 bases between the two ends. There are 16 residues in the CDR3. Germline V gives CDR1 MRHNA, CDR2 SNTAGT. CDR3: CASSGPRDLLDSPLHF. The CDR3 nucleotides read TGTGCCAGCAGTGGCCCCCGGGACCTACTGGACTCACCCCTCCACTTT.

The V and J genes are TRBV30 and TRBJ1-2; D is unresolved. V lost 0 bases and J 3 bases, leaving 11 bases between the germline ends. The CDR3 extends over 14 amino acids. Germline values: CDR1 GTSNPN, CDR2 SVGIG (reference sequence). The CDR3 protein is CAWSVVGSDYGYTF. CDR3 coding DNA: TGTGCCTGGAGTGTCGTTGGGAGTGACTATGGCTACACCTTC.

The chain joins TRBV11-1 to TRBJ2-1, with 9 nucleotides matching TRBD2. V lost 3 bases, J lost 7 bases, and 10 bases stayed unmatched. The CDR3 spans 16 residues. In germline, CDR1 is SGHAT, CDR2 FQDESV (reference sequence). This chain's CDR3 is CASSFDGGGAGNEQFF. CDR3 DNA: TGTGCCAGCAGCTTTGATGGCGGGGGGGCTGGTAATGAGCAGTTCTTC.

The sample holds one count of this clone. This rearrangement joins TRBV19 to TRBJ1-5; D is uncertain. Germline CDR1 reads LNHDA; CDR2 reads SQIVND (reference sequence). This CDR3 has 13 amino acids. V gave up 2 bases and J gave up 4 bases, with 6 bases separating them. The CDR3 region is CASSIKENQPQHF. In nucleotides, the CDR3 is TGTGCCAGTAGTATAAAGGAGAATCAGCCCCAGCATTTT.

This chain joins TRBV21-1 and TRBJ1-1; whether TRBD1, the table's D call, matches the DNA was not checked. TRBV21-1 is an annotated pseudogene. The CDR3 is 12 amino acids. The CDR3, as DNA: TGTGCCAGCCCTCCAGGGAACACTGAAGCTTTCTTT. Encoded protein: CASPPGNTEAFF.

The rearrangement uses TRBV7-3 and TRBJ1-2, with 9 nucleotides matching TRBD1. The V gene end was trimmed by 5 bases and the J gene end by 8 bases; junction bases not matched to a gene: 6. Per the germline V gene, CDR1 is SGHTA and CDR2 is FQGTGA. The CDR3 runs 13 residues. Here the CDR3 reads CASSPGQGQGYTF. The DNA for the CDR3 is TGTGCCAGCAGCCCGGGACAGGGCCAGGGCTACACCTTC.

This clone occurred a few times. The chain carries TRBV28 and TRBJ1-5; a possible D gene is TRBD1 (5 bases). CDR3 length: 14 residues. The germline V gene encodes CDR1 MDHEN and CDR2 SYDVKM. Trimming cost V 7 bases and J 0 bases, with 10 bases left between them. CDR3 sequence (DNA): TGTGCCAGCAACAGACAGTTTAGCAATCAGCCCCAGCATTTT. Its translation: CASNRQFSNQPQHF.

This clone occurred a few times. This sequence joins TRBV7-2 and TRBJ2-5, with D perhaps TRBD1 (6 bases). V was clipped by 1 base and J by 9 bases, with 12 bases between them. CDR1 and CDR2 from the germline V gene are SGHTA and FQGNSA. The CDR3 length is 13 residues. CDR3 nucleotide sequence: TGTGCCAGCAGCTTAGAGGGGGTGCGGGCCCAGTACTTC. It translates to CASSLEGVRAQYF.

The genes are TRBV2 and TRBJ2-5; unclear D gene. Trimming shortened V by 2 bases and J by 5 bases, and 12 bases separated the two germline ends. Germline values: CDR1 SNHLY, CDR2 FYNNEI. This CDR3 spans 14 amino acids. The CDR3 coding sequence is TGTGCCAGCAGTGAACAGTCCACCCACGAGACCCAGTACTTC. Translation gives CASSEQSTHETQYF.

This chain joins TRBV15 and TRBJ2-1; 9 positions match TRBD2. The ends lost 1 base at V and 4 bases at J; junction bases unmatched: 8. The CDR3 spans 17 residues. From germline, CDR1 is LNHNV and CDR2 YYDKDF (reference sequence). Written as DNA, the CDR3 is TGTGCCACCAGCAGAGCTCAAGGACTAGCGAGTTACAATGAGCAGTTCTTC. Its translation is CATSRAQGLASYNEQFF. Full variable domain (missing parts from reference TRBV15 and TRBJ2-1): DAMVIQNPRYQVTQFGKPVTLSCSQTLNHNVMYWYQQKSSQAPKLLFHYYDKDFNNEADTPDNFQSRRPNTSFCFLDIRSPGLGDTAMYLCATSRAQGLASYNEQFFGPGTRLTVL.

This clone was observed a handful of times. This chain uses TRBV5-1 with TRBJ2-1; D might be TRBD2 (6 bases). V was clipped by 0 bases and J by 4 bases, with 11 bases between them. The CDR3 is made up of 15 amino acids. Per the germline V gene, CDR1 is SGHRS and CDR2 is YFSETQ. CDR3 nucleotide sequence: TGCGCCAGCAGCTTGGAGGGACTCGATTACAATGAGCAGTTCTTC. It is translated as CASSLEGLDYNEQFF.

This sequence joins TRBV2 and TRBJ1-6; D is uncertain. This CDR3 has 14 amino acids. The V end was cut by 7 bases, the J end by 7 bases, with 14 bases between. CDR1 SNHLY and CDR2 FYNNEI come from the germline V gene. CDR3: CASISTPENSPLHF. CDR3 in DNA: TGTGCCAGCATCTCGACACCTGAGAATTCACCCCTCCACTTT.

The genes are TRBV13 and TRBJ1-2; 8 bases align to TRBD1. Germline CDR1 reads PRHDT; CDR2 reads FYEKMQ (reference sequence). Germline trimming cut 6 bases from V and 4 bases from J; bases unmatched to any gene: 10. The CDR3 runs 15 residues. CDR3 in amino acids: CASSFRDRLPYGYTF. The DNA of the CDR3 is TGTGCCAGCAGTTTCCGGGACAGGCTTCCCTATGGCTACACCTTC.

J is TRBJ2-5 and V is TRBV5-1; no reliable D call. CDR1 and CDR2 from the germline V gene are SGHRS and YFSETQ. V lost 0 bases and J lost 5, with 17 bases in between. The CDR3 has 16 amino acids. The CDR3 spells CASSLAVTPSAETQYF. CDR3 nucleotide sequence: TGCGCCAGCAGCTTGGCCGTAACCCCCTCTGCTGAGACCCAGTACTTC.

This clone was observed a handful of times. The chain joins TRBV13 to TRBJ2-1; 8 bases match TRBD2. Trimming at V came to 5 bases and at J to 6 bases, leaving 12 bases not matched to a gene. Germline V gene sequence: CDR1 PRHDT, CDR2 FYEKMQ (reference sequence). This CDR3 is built from 16 residues. The chain's CDR3 is CASSQRLTGGRNEQFF. The CDR3 DNA reads as TGTGCCAGCAGCCAGCGACTGACGGGGGGGCGCAATGAGCAGTTCTTC.

As regards this clone: The sample carries other DNA sequences with the same CDR3. The chain couples TRBV6-5 to TRBJ2-7; a weak D match, TRBD1 (5 bases). Trimming removed 5 bases from V and 4 bases from J, with 9 bases in between. This CDR3 has 12 amino acids. Per germline, CDR1 MNHEY and CDR2 SVGAGI. CDR3 loop: CASSPQGYEQYF. DNA of the CDR3: TGTGCCAGCAGTCCTCAGGGTTACGAGCAGTACTTC.

This clone was observed a handful of times. The chain joins TRBV7-2 to TRBJ1-1; possibly TRBD1 for D (5 bases). Germline assignment: CDR1 SGHTA and CDR2 FQGNSA. Trimming pared 3 bases from V and 11 bases from J, leaving 16 bases between. The CDR3 spans 13 residues. CDR3 sequence (DNA): TGTGCCAGCAGCTTGGGGGTTACCGGTCCGGCTTTCTTT. Encoded protein: CASSLGVTGPAFF.